The sample holds many counts of the clone carrying this T cell receptor beta chain. A single record per CDR3 protein comes from TCRdb applying MiXCR to the RT-PCR reads. This sample has roughly 550,000 distinct CDR3 sequences, with under 30% found just once. This record belongs to a study of response to subunit inactivated influenza vaccine. The same data also went into a second study, on T cells expressing NK-cell markers. That source adds: TCR beta libraries carry UMIs added by 5'RACE template switching. It was from sorted CD3+CD56+NKG2C+, CD3+CD56+NKG2C- and CD3+CD56-NKG2C+ T cells that TCR beta repertoires came. Among eight sequenced donors, seven carried HCMV seropositivity while one was seronegative. Whether expanded NKG2C+ T cell clones recognized HCMV stayed uncertain.

This clonotype originated in a man aged 45-60 years who received an inactivated influenza vaccine. The sequencing used CD4+ T cells sorted from PBMCs, collected approximately 13 days after vaccination.

CDR3 in DNA: TGCGCCAGCAGCTTGGCCAGCGACCGCACAGATACGCAGTATTTT. This translates into CASSLASDRTDTQYF. The V gene is TRBV5-1, the J gene TRBJ2-3; no definite D call. Germline V lookup: CDR1 SGHRS, CDR2 YFSETQ. The CDR3 consists of 15 residues. V lost 0 bases to trimming and J lost 1 base, with 9 bases between them.